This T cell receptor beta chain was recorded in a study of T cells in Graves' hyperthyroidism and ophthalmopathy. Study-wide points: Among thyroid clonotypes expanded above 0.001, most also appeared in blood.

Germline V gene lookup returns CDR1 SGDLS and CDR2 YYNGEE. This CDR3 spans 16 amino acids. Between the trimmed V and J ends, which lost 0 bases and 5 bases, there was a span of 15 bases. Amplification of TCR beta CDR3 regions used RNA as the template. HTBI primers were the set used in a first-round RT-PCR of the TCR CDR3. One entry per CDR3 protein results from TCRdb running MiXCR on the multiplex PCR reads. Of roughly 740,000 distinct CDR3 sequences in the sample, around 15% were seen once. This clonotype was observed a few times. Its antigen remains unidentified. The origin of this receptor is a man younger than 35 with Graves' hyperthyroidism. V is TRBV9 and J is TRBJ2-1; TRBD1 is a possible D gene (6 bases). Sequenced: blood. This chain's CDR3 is CASSVGGTRLNNEQFF. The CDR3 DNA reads TGTGCCAGCAGCGTAGGTGGGACACGGTTAAACAATGAGCAGTTCTTC.